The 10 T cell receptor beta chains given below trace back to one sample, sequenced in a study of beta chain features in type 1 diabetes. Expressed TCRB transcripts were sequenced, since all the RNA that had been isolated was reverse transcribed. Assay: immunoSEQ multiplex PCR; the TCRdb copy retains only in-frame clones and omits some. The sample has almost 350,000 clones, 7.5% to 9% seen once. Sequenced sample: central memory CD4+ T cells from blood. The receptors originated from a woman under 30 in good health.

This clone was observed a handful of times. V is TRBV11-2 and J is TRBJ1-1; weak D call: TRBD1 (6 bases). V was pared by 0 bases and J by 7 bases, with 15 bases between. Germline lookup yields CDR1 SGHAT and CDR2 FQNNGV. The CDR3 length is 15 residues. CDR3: CASSLEGTGTGEAFF. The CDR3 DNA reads TGTGCCAGCAGCTTAGAAGGTACAGGGACGGGTGAAGCTTTCTTT.

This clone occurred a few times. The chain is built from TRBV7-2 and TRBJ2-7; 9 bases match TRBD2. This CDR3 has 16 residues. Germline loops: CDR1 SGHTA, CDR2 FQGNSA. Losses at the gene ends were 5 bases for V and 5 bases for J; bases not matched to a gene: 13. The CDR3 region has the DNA TGTGCCAGCAGCCCCCAGTTGGCTAGCGGGACCCACGAGCAGTACTTC. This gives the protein CASSPQLASGTHEQYF. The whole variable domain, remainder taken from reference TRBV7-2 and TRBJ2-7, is GAGVSQSPSNKVTEKGKDVELRCDPISGHTALYWYRQSLGQGLEFLIYFQGNSAPDKSGLPSDRFSAERTGGSVSTLTIQRTQQEDSAVYLCASSPQLASGTHEQYFGPGTRLTVT.

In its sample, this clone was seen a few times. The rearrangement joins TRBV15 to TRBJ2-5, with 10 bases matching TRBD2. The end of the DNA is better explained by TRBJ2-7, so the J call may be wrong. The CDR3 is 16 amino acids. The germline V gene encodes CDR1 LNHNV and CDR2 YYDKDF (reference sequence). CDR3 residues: CATSTRGAGGLGEQYF. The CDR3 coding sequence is TGTGCCACCAGCACCCGGGGAGCGGGAGGGTTGGGCGAGCAGTACTTC.

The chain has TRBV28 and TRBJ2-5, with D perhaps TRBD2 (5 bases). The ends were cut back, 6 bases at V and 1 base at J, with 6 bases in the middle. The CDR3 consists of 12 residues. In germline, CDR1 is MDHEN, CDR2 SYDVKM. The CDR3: CASSEGQETQYF. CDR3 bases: TGTGCCAGCAGCGAGGGCCAAGAGACCCAGTACTTC.

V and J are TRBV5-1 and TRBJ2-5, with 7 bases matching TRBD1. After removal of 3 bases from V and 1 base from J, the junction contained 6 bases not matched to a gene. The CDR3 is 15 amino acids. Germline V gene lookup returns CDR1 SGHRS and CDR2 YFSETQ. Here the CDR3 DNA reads TGCGCCAGCAGCTGGCTAGAGGGGGCCCAAGAGACCCAGTACTTC. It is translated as CASSWLEGAQETQYF. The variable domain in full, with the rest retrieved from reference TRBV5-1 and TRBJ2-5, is KAGVTQTPRYLIKTRGQQVTLSCSPISGHRSVSWYQQTPGQGLQFLFEYFSETQRNKGNFPGRFSGRQFSNSRSEMNVSTLELGDSALYLCASSWLEGAQETQYFGPGTRLLVL.

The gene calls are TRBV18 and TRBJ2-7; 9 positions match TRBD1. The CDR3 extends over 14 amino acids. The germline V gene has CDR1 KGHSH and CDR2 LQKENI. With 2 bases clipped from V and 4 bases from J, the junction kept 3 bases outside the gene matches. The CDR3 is CASSPAGTGYEQYF. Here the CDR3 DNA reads TGTGCCAGCTCACCAGCCGGGACAGGGTACGAGCAGTACTTC.

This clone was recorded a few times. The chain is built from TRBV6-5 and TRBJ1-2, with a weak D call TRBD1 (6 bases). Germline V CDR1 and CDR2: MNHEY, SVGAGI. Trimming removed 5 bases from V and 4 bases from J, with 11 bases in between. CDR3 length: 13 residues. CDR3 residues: CASSRLGAYGYTF. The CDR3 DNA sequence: TGTGCCAGCAGTCGACTGGGGGCCTATGGCTACACCTTC.

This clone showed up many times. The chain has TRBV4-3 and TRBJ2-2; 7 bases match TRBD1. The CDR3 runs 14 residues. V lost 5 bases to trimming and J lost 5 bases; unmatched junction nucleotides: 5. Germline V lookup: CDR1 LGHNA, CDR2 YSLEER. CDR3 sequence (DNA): TGCGCCAGCAGCTCGGGACAGTTAACCGGGGAGCTGTTTTTT. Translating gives CASSSGQLTGELFF.

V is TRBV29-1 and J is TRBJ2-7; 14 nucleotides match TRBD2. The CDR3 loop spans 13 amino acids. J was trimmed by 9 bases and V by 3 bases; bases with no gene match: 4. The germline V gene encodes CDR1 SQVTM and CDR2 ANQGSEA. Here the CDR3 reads CSVEGLAGAAQYF. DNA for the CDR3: TGCAGCGTTGAGGGACTAGCGGGAGCGGCGCAGTACTTC.

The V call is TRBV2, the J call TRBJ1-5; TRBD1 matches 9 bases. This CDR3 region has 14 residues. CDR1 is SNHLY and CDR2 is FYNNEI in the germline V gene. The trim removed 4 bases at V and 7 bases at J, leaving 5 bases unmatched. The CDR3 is CASSATGGYQPQHF. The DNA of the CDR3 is TGTGCCAGCAGTGCGACAGGGGGGTACCAGCCCCAGCATTTT.